This T cell receptor (beta chain) came from a study of blood T cell repertoires in COVID-19. This clone was detected a few times. J was trimmed by 8 bases and V by 8 bases; bases with no gene match: 6. Germline V gene sequence: CDR1 MNHEY, CDR2 SVGAGI. The length of the CDR3 is 13 residues. The assay was immunoSEQ multiplex PCR, and TCRdb's table has in-frame clones only and misses some. The table records around 290,000 clones, 89% of them present only once. Recruits, aged roughly 18 to 89 years, lived in 24 US areas. This TCR derives from a woman between 35 and 50 years old who had recovered from COVID-19. This chain links TRBV6-5 with TRBJ1-6; 7 nucleotides agree with TRBD1. The specimen sequenced was PBMCs or T cells enriched from blood (not recorded which). CDR3 bases: TGTGCCAGCTGCAGAACAGGGGATTCACCCCTCCACTTT. Translation gives CASCRTGDSPLHF.